This passage covers 11 T cell receptor beta chains from one sample sequenced in a study of CD8 T cells in ankylosing spondylitis. Their target antigens are unknown. Study conclusions and caveats: What appeared characteristic of ankylosing spondylitis blood was a TCR beta motif of eight or nine highly homologous variants.

TCRdb processed the 5' RACE reads anew with MiXCR; each CDR3 protein has one entry. The sample lists 200,000 to 250,000 distinct CDR3 sequences; around 18% were seen once. Source material: blood, either unsorted or a sorted T cell fraction (not recorded which). The receptor set was obtained from a male donor with ankylosing spondylitis.

J is TRBJ2-5 and V is TRBV12-3 or TRBV12-4; 11 bases match TRBD1. Trimming at V came to 6 bases and at J to 4 bases, leaving 4 bases not matched to a gene. This CDR3 region has 14 residues. The CDR3 loop reads CASSQGQGVETQYF. The DNA for the CDR3 is TGTGCCAGCAGCCAGGGACAGGGGGTAGAGACCCAGTACTTC.

This clonotype has more than one count but fewer than ten. The V and J genes are TRBV29-1 and TRBJ1-1; possible D gene TRBD1, 5 bases. The germline gives CDR1 SQVTM, CDR2 ANQGSEA. Trimming took 1 base from V and 7 from J, leaving 13 bases between them. The CDR3 contains 13 residues. CDR3: CSVEGGGVDEAFF. CDR3 sequence (DNA): TGCAGCGTTGAAGGGGGAGGGGTTGATGAAGCTTTCTTT.

This clonotype was observed a handful of times. The genes are TRBV4-1 and TRBJ2-7; D might be TRBD1 (6 bases). V lost 0 bases and J lost 4, with 16 bases in between. The CDR3 runs to 16 residues. Germline V gene data show CDR1 as MGHRA and CDR2 as YSYEKL. CDR3: CASSQDAEQGVYEQYF. The CDR3 bases are TGCGCCAGCAGCCAAGATGCAGAACAGGGTGTTTACGAGCAGTACTTC.

The chain recombines TRBV6-1 with TRBJ1-1, with 10 bases aligning to TRBD1. The V gene's germline CDR1 is MNHNS and CDR2 SASEGT. With V trimmed by 2 bases and J by 0 bases, 9 bases remained unmatched. This CDR3 spans 18 amino acids. The CDR3: CASSERDRGPQMNTEAFF. DNA of the CDR3: TGTGCCAGCAGTGAACGGGACAGGGGACCCCAAATGAACACTGAAGCTTTCTTT.

This clonotype was counted many times. The chain couples TRBV12-3 or TRBV12-4 to TRBJ2-7; D is undetermined. This CDR3 is 13 amino acids long. V lost 0 bases and J 3 bases, leaving 6 bases between the germline ends. CDR3 nucleotides: TGTGCCAGCAGTTTAGCCCAGCTCTACGAGCAGTACTTC. As protein: CASSLAQLYEQYF.

In this sample, this clonotype turned up many times. The V call is TRBV13, the J call TRBJ1-6, with 8 bases matching TRBD1. CDR3 length: 15 amino acids. The V gene end was trimmed by 5 bases and the J gene end by 5 bases; junction bases not matched to a gene: 5. The V gene's germline CDR1 is PRHDT and CDR2 FYEKMQ (reference sequence). The CDR3 spells CASSPGTGNNSPLHF. CDR3 in DNA: TGTGCCAGCAGCCCCGGGACAGGCAATAATTCACCCCTCCACTTT.

This clonotype was counted only a few times. The chain recombines TRBV3-1 with TRBJ2-3; no reliable D call. Trimming stripped 0 bases from V and 2 bases from J, with 9 bases between. Per the germline V gene, CDR1 is LGHDT and CDR2 is YNNKEL (reference sequence). This CDR3 spans 15 amino acids. CDR3 region: CASSQDWADTDTQYF. The CDR3 DNA reads as TGTGCCAGCAGCCAAGATTGGGCAGACACAGATACGCAGTATTTT.

This clonotype was counted a few times. The chain recombines TRBV19 with TRBJ1-2, with 7 bases fitting TRBD1. The length of the CDR3 is 12 residues. Losses at the gene ends were 3 bases for V and 6 bases for J; bases not matched to a gene: 1. Germline CDR1 and CDR2: LNHDA and SQIVND (reference sequence). The CDR3 sequence: CASSIDRDGYTF. In nucleotides, the CDR3 is TGTGCCAGTAGTATCGACAGGGATGGCTACACCTTC.

The chain links TRBV5-4 to TRBJ2-1, with D possibly matching TRBD2 (6 bases). Germline CDR1 and CDR2: SGHNT and YYREEE (reference sequence). Trimming took off 5 bases at V and 4 bases at J, with 19 bases between the two ends. The CDR3 is 16 amino acids. This chain's CDR3 is CASRGAGGGAYNEQFF. In nucleotides, the CDR3 is TGTGCCAGCAGAGGGGCCGGCGGCGGGGCTTACAATGAGCAGTTCTTC.

In its sample, this clonotype was seen many times. This chain uses TRBV12-3 or TRBV12-4 with TRBJ2-1, with a possible D match to TRBD2 (5 bases). Trimming stripped 2 bases from V and 6 bases from J, with 8 bases between. The CDR3 covers 13 residues. CDR3 nucleotides: TGTGCCAGCAGTTTATCCGGGGTCAATGAGCAGTTCTTC. It specifies CASSLSGVNEQFF.

This sequence joins TRBV7-9 and TRBJ2-7; possible D gene TRBD1, 5 bases. V was clipped by 1 base and J by 7 bases, with 14 bases between them. Germline V CDR1 and CDR2: SEHNR, FQNEAQ (reference sequence). The CDR3 contains 14 residues. The CDR3 DNA sequence: TGTGCCAGCAGCTTAGAGGGGTTTACTCGGGAGCAGTACTTC. This codes for CASSLEGFTREQYF. The full variable domain, its missing parts supplied by reference TRBV7-9 and TRBJ2-7, is DTGVSQNPRHKITKRGQNVTFRCDPISEHNRLYWYRQTLGQGPEFLTYFQNEAQLEKSRLLSDRFSAERPKGSFSTLEIQRTEQGDSAMYLCASSLEGFTREQYFGPGTRLTVT.